Following are 8 T cell receptor beta chains from one sample sequenced in a study of ipilimumab plus nivolumab after autologous stem cell transplantation. Sequencing was performed with immunoSEQ multiplex PCR; in TCRdb, only in-frame clones are kept and a portion is missing. The table includes 10,000 to 15,000 clones, about 70% detected once. Sequencing used PBMCs, obtained in a trial of ipilimumab plus nivolumab as post-transplant consolidation. Receptor source: a male donor with multiple myeloma.

V usage is TRBV6-1 and J usage is TRBJ1-5; 7 nucleotides match TRBD1. J lost 7 bases, V lost 0 bases, and 3 bases had no gene match. The germline CDR1 and CDR2 sequences are MNHNS and SASEGT. The CDR3 consists of 14 residues. The CDR3 DNA sequence: TGTGCCAGCAGTGAAGCGCGGGGACAGCAGCCCCAGCATTTT. Encoded protein: CASSEARGQQPQHF.

The CDR3 DNA follows: TGTGCCAGCAGACGGGACAGGGGGAACACTGAAGCTTTCTTT. Its protein product is CASRRDRGNTEAFF. V gene TRBV6-1 combines with J gene TRBJ1-1; 10 positions agree with TRBD1. The V and J ends lost 6 bases and 1 base, in that order; junction bases with no gene match: 2. CDR1 and CDR2 (germline): MNHNS, SASEGT. This CDR3 has 14 residues.

V and J are TRBV15 and TRBJ1-1; possibly TRBD1 for D (5 bases). The CDR3 is 14 amino acids. V gave up 0 bases and J gave up 2 bases, with 7 bases separating them. The V gene's germline CDR1 is LNHNV and CDR2 YYDKDF (reference sequence). Here the CDR3 DNA reads TGTGCCACCAGCAGAGATAGGGGTAACACTGAAGCTTTCTTT. This translates into CATSRDRGNTEAFF.

The chain couples TRBV12-5 to TRBJ2-7, with D perhaps assigned TRBD1 or TRBD2 (5 bases each). V dropped 5 bases and J dropped 2 bases, with 22 bases sitting between them. There are 17 residues in the CDR3. Germline-derived CDR1 and CDR2 are LGHNT and FRNRAP. Here the CDR3 reads CASGPTRQFAGTYEQYF. The CDR3 coding sequence is TGTGCTAGTGGTCCCACACGACAGTTTGCCGGGACCTACGAGCAGTACTTC.

The rearrangement uses TRBV27 and TRBJ2-5, with 9 positions matching TRBD1. There are 14 residues in the CDR3. V was clipped by 4 bases and J by 4 bases; unmatched bases: 4. Germline CDR1 is MNHEY and CDR2 is SMNVEV (reference sequence). The CDR3 sequence: CASSSTGGGETQYF. Written as DNA, the CDR3 is TGTGCCAGCAGTTCCACAGGGGGCGGAGAGACCCAGTACTTC.

The J gene is TRBJ2-7, the V gene TRBV7-6, with D possibly matching TRBD1 (6 bases). Germline V gene data show CDR1 as SGHVS and CDR2 as FNYEAQ. This CDR3 spans 13 amino acids. Trimming shortened V by 5 bases and J by 3 bases, and 11 bases separated the two germline ends. The CDR3 sequence: CASSQPTGYEQYF. The CDR3 coding sequence is TGTGCCAGCAGCCAACCGACAGGCTACGAGCAGTACTTC.

The chain is built from TRBV10-3 and TRBJ2-3; 12 bases align to TRBD2. The CDR3 length is 17 residues. J lost 4 bases, V lost 5 bases, and 10 bases had no gene match. Looked up from germline, CDR1 is ENHRY and CDR2 is SYGVKD. The CDR3 reads CAISSSSGGAVPDTQYF. CDR3 nucleotides: TGTGCCATCAGTAGTTCTAGCGGGGGGGCGGTCCCAGATACGCAGTATTTT.

This chain uses TRBV6-5 with TRBJ1-5; TRBD1 is a possible D gene (6 bases). CDR1 is MNHEY, CDR2 SVGAGI, per germline. This CDR3 spans 13 amino acids. V lost 8 bases and J 4 bases, leaving 12 bases between the germline ends. The CDR3 DNA reads TGTGCCAGCTCATGGACAGAAAATCAGCCCCAGCATTTT. This sequence encodes CASSWTENQPQHF.